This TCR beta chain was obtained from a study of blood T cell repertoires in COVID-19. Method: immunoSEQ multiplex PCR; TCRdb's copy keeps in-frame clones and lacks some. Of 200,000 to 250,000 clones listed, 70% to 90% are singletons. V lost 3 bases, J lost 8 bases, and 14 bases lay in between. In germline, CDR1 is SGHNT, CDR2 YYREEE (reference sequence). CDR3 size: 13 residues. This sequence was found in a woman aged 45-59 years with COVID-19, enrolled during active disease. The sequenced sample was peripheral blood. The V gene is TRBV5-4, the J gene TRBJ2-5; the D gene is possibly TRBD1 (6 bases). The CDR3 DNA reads TGTGCCAGCAGCTCGATCCCAGGGGTTACCCAGTACTTC. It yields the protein CASSSIPGVTQYF.